The 2 T cell receptor beta chains presented below share a single source sample, sequenced in a study of shared clonotypes between healthy human individuals. Naivety among CD8 cells was defined by CD45RO negativity and positive CCR7 selection, thereby excluding terminally differentiated effector memory CD45RA+ cells. Clones were sequenced by immunoSEQ multiplex PCR, and TCRdb holds only the in-frame ones, with some missing. The sample comprises about 600,000 clones, 95% to 98% of which are singletons, and approximately 0.33% rests with the top ten. Sequencing input: naive CD8+ T cells sorted from blood. These receptors all come from a man in his thirties or forties in good health.

This chain links TRBV6-9 with TRBJ2-7; perhaps D is TRBD1 or TRBD2 (11 bases each). CDR3 length: 18 residues. The V gene lost 4 bases and the J gene lost 5 bases, with 27 bases spanning the gap. Germline assignment: CDR1 MNHGY and CDR2 SVAAGI. The CDR3 DNA is TGTGCCAGCAGTTGGGACAGGGGGATAGCGGGAGGGCCAGACGAGCAGTACTTC. Its translation: CASSWDRGIAGGPDEQYF.

The chain combines TRBV15 with TRBJ1-2, with D possibly TRBD1 on 5 matching bases. The germline V gene has CDR1 LNHNV and CDR2 YYDKDF (reference sequence). CDR3 size: 15 residues. Trimming took off 3 bases at V and 6 bases at J, with 17 bases between the two ends. The CDR3 DNA follows: TGTGCCACCAGCAGGGGCCTCGGGGAGGGGCATGGCTACACCTTC. This codes for CATSRGLGEGHGYTF.